Listed below are T cell receptor beta chains from one sample, sequenced in a study of cytomegalovirus exposure and HLA in healthy donors. Clones were read by immunoSEQ multiplex PCR, and TCRdb kept only the in-frame ones, dropping some. The table has roughly 140,000 clones, around 65% seen once. Input material: PBMCs. Source of these receptors: a woman under 40 in good health and CMV-seropositive. Each CDR3 is given with its conserved first and last residue. The D gene is left open where the match is weak. Clone size is given for some rows only: seen once, a few or many times, or a class if the clone is expanded.

d_call	v_call	j_call	clone_size	cdr3_aa	cdr3_nt
TRBD1	TRBV9	TRBJ1-5	few	CASSVSSTGDQPQHF	TGTGCCAGCAGCGTGAGTTCGACAGGGGACCAGCCCCAGCATTTT
TRBD2	TRBV28	TRBJ2-1	.	CASTRRGTSGSNEQFF	TGTGCCAGCACCCGGCGTGGGACTAGCGGGAGCAATGAGCAGTTCTTC
.	TRBV4-2	TRBJ2-7	.	CASSQDETGYEQYF	TGTGCCAGCAGCCAAGATGAAACAGGCTACGAGCAGTACTTC
.	TRBV10-3	TRBJ2-5	.	CAIGPRRETQYF	TGTGCCATAGGACCTCGGAGGGAGACCCAGTACTTC
.	TRBV11-3	TRBJ1-1	.	CASSFGGAEAFF	TGTGCCAGCAGCTTTGGGGGCGCTGAAGCTTTCTTT
.	TRBV27	TRBJ1-6	.	CASSPYNPSPLHF	TGTGCCAGCAGCCCCTATAATCCTTCACCCCTCCACTTT
TRBD2	TRBV10-3	TRBJ2-7	.	CAISEGTSFYEQYF	TGTGCCATCAGTGAGGGGACTAGCTTCTACGAGCAGTACTTC
TRBD2	TRBV11-2	TRBJ2-3	.	CASSSSSGRTDTQYF	TGTGCCAGCAGCTCATCTAGCGGGAGGACAGATACGCAGTATTTT
.	TRBV28	TRBJ1-5	.	CASSESRDTFIRNQPQHF	TGTGCCAGCAGCGAATCCCGGGACACCTTCATTCGCAATCAGCCCCAGCATTTT
.	TRBV28	TRBJ2-7	.	CASSFVIGGLRDEQYF	TGTGCCAGCAGTTTCGTGATAGGGGGATTGCGAGACGAGCAGTACTTC
.	TRBV6-5	TRBJ1-1	.	CASSYQGYTEAFF	TGTGCCAGCAGTTATCAGGGGTACACTGAAGCTTTCTTT
.	TRBV30	TRBJ1-1	few	CAWSVEGPPRFF	TGTGCCTGGAGTGTAGAGGGTCCGCCCCGTTTCTTT
.	TRBV29-1	TRBJ2-1	.	CSVDSGSSYNEQFF	TGCAGCGTTGATTCCGGGAGCTCCTACAATGAGCAGTTCTTC
.	TRBV27	TRBJ1-1	.	CASSSIDRGPDEWAFF	TGTGCCAGCAGTTCCATCGACAGAGGCCCCGATGAATGGGCTTTCTTT
.	TRBV20-1	TRBJ2-1	few	CSAPREVEQFF	TGCAGTGCTCCTCGAGAGGTTGAGCAGTTCTTC
.	TRBV11-2	TRBJ2-4	.	CASSFRGGGTTKNIQYF	TGTGCCAGCAGCTTTAGGGGGGGCGGGACAACTAAAAACATTCAGTACTTC
.	TRBV29-1	TRBJ2-7	.	CSVGGGPTPYEQYF	TGCAGCGTTGGGGGGGGGCCCACCCCTTACGAGCAGTACTTC
.	TRBV2	TRBJ2-6	.	CASGLRGANVLTF	TGTGCCAGCGGGCTACGGGGGGCCAACGTCCTGACTTTC
TRBD1	TRBV5-1	TRBJ2-3	.	CASSSGTGRDTQYF	TGCGCCAGCAGCTCCGGGACAGGGAGGGATACGCAGTATTTT
.	TRBV19	TRBJ2-1	.	CASSIVPRNEQFF	TGTGCCAGTAGTATAGTTCCCCGTAATGAGCAGTTCTTC
.	TRBV5-4	TRBJ1-3	.	CGVGLKGNTIYF	TGCGGGGTAGGACTGAAGGGAAACACCATATATTTT
TRBD1	TRBV19	TRBJ2-7	once	CASSIADRVREQYF	TGTGCCAGTAGTATAGCGGACAGGGTGCGTGAGCAGTACTTC